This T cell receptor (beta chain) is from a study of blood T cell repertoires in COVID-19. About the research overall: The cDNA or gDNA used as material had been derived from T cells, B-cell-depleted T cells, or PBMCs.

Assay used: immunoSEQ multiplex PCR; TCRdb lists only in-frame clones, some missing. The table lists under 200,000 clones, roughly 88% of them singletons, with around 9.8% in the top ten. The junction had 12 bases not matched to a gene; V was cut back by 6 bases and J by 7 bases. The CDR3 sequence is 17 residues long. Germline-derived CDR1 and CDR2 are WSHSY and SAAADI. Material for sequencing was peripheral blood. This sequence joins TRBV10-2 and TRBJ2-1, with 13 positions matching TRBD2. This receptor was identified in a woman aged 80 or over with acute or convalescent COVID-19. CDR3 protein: CASSGPETSGRNNEQFF. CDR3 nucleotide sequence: TGCGCCAGCAGCGGCCCGGAGACTAGCGGGAGGAATAATGAGCAGTTCTTC.